This note documents a single TCR beta chain sequence. Its antigen is undetermined. Unique molecular identifiers were incorporated when the TCRbeta library was constructed. TCRdb itself ran the PCR reads through MiXCR, one entry per CDR3 protein. The sample shows fewer than 400,000 distinct CDR3 sequences, approximately 23% of them seen only once. The V gene's germline CDR1 is SGHRS and CDR2 YFSETQ. The CDR3 contains 18 residues. The V end was cut by 5 bases, the J end by 3 bases, with 27 bases between. The entry originates in a study of T-cell reconstitution after alpha-beta-depleted transplantation in children. The study, taken as a whole, reports: T-cell numbers and diversity one year post-transplant derived largely from freshly generated T cells. By about two months after transplant, alpha-beta T cells reportedly arose from several hundred graft clones that had expanded.

The rearrangement joins TRBV5-1 to TRBJ2-7, with D perhaps matching TRBD1 or TRBD2 (5 bases each). The origin of this receptor is a male patient younger than 18 who had a stem cell transplant for acute lymphoblastic leukemia, so the T cells may come from the graft donor. Sequencing was performed on PBMCs, mostly from graft donor cells, taken 180 days after TCRalphabeta/CD19-depleted stem cell transplant. CDR3 sequence: CASRGPRRASLICYEQYF. CDR3 DNA sequence: TGCGCCAGCAGGGGACCTCGTCGGGCAAGCCTTATCTGCTACGAGCAGTACTTC.